A single sample gave rise to the 6 T cell receptor beta chains below, sequenced in a study. TCRdb ran MiXCR on the 5' RACE reads and lists one entry per CDR3 protein. Here the sample spans 6,800 or so distinct CDR3 sequences, roughly three fifths being singletons. Sequenced sample: tumor-infiltrating memory CD4+ T cells sorted from the breast tumor. The subset denotes: memory CD4+ T cells, CD4+CD45RO+CD25-. Receptors originate from a female donor with breast cancer.

This clonotype was counted a single time. The genes are TRBV18 and TRBJ2-5; 11 nucleotides line up with TRBD2. Germline CDR1 reads KGHSH; CDR2 reads LQKENI. This CDR3 has 16 amino acids. V shed 2 bases and J 0 bases; nucleotides not matched to a gene: 2. CDR3 coding DNA: TGTGCCAGCTCACCAAGACTAGCGGGGTACCAAGAGACCCAGTACTTC. This encodes CASSPRLAGYQETQYF.

This clonotype was seen only once. The V gene is TRBV20-1, the J gene TRBJ2-2; D could derive from TRBD1 or TRBD2 (5 bases each). Germline V gene data show CDR1 as DFQATT and CDR2 as SNEGSKA (reference sequence). The CDR3 contains 17 residues. V was trimmed by 5 bases and J by 4 bases, leaving 23 bases between them. The CDR3 DNA reads as TGCAGTGCTTCCGGTCGGGGCGCAAAAGGCGGCACCGGGGAGCTGTTTTTT. Amino acids: CSASGRGAKGGTGELFF.

This sequence joins TRBV5-1 and TRBJ1-1; 10 bases line up with TRBD1. The CDR3 totals 14 residues. Looked up from germline, CDR1 is SGHRS and CDR2 is YFSETQ. Trimming removed 4 bases from V and 6 bases from J; junction bases left unmatched: 6. CDR3 nucleotides: TGCGCCAGCAGCACGCAGACAGGGGGCTCTGAAGCTTTCTTT. Amino acid sequence: CASSTQTGGSEAFF. Drawing the rest from reference TRBV5-1 and TRBJ1-1, the complete variable domain is KAGVTQTPRYLIKTRGQQVTLSCSPISGHRSVSWYQQTPGQGLQFLFEYFSETQRNKGNFPGRFSGRQFSNSRSEMNVSTLELGDSALYLCASSTQTGGSEAFFGQGTRLTVV.

This clonotype was seen more than once but under ten times. The chain uses TRBV3-1 and TRBJ2-7, with 8 bases aligning to TRBD2. Unmatched junction bases numbered 11, after V lost 4 bases and J lost 9 bases. The germline gives CDR1 LGHDT, CDR2 YNNKEL (reference sequence). This CDR3 has 14 residues. CDR3 sequence (DNA): TGTGCCAGCAGCCTCTCCGCCGGGGGGGCTTGGCAGTACTTC. Encoded protein: CASSLSAGGAWQYF.

The V gene is TRBV5-1, the J gene TRBJ1-2; no firm D call. Germline assignment: CDR1 SGHRS and CDR2 YFSETQ. CDR3 size: 12 residues. The V end lost 0 bases, the J end lost 0 bases, and 0 bases lay between the germline ends. The CDR3 here is CASSLANYGYTF. In DNA, the CDR3 is TGCGCCAGCAGCTTGGCTAACTATGGCTACACCTTC.

Of note for this clonotype: A read error may produce the germline difference seen at one junction end. This chain connects TRBV6-1 to TRBJ2-3; either TRBD1 or TRBD2 may fit D (5 bases each). Germline lookup yields CDR1 MNHNS and CDR2 SASEGT. CDR3 size: 16 residues. CDR3 in DNA: TGTGCCAGCAGTCGCACCCCGGGACCTCGCACAGATACGCGGTATTTT. Its translation: CASSRTPGPRTDTRYF.